A single sample is the source of the 27 T cell receptor beta chains below, sequenced in a study of blood T cell repertoires in COVID-19. The repertoire was sequenced with immunoSEQ multiplex PCR; TCRdb's copy has only in-frame clones and lacks some. The table has about 51,000 clones, approximately 90% seen once; the top ten hold 2.5% to 3.5%. Sample: peripheral blood. The receptors were sampled from a man in his fifties or sixties with acute or convalescent COVID-19.

The chain combines TRBV11-2 with TRBJ2-7, with D perhaps matching TRBD1 (6 bases). The V end was cut by 3 bases, the J end by 1 base, with 13 bases between. Germline CDR1 is SGHAT and CDR2 is FQNNGV. This CDR3 contains 15 residues. CDR3 DNA sequence: TGTGCCAGCAGCTTCCAGACAGGAATTTCCTACGAGCAGTACTTC. Translated: CASSFQTGISYEQYF.

The gene calls are TRBV25-1 and TRBJ1-4; a weak D match, TRBD1 (5 bases). Germline CDR1 is MGHDK and CDR2 is SYGVNS. The CDR3 consists of 14 residues. The V end was cut by 5 bases, the J end by 8 bases, with 15 bases between. The CDR3 DNA reads TGTGCCAGCAGTAGAAGGGGCCGTGGGGAAAAACTGTTTTTT. Its translation: CASSRRGRGEKLFF. Using reference TRBV25-1 and TRBJ1-4 for the parts outside the CDR3, the full variable domain is EADIYQTPRYLVIGTGKKITLECSQTMGHDKMYWYQQDPGMELHLIHYSYGVNSTEKGDLSSESTVSRIRTEHFPLTLESARPSHTSQYLCASSRRGRGEKLFFGSGTQLSVL.

The V gene is TRBV5-6, the J gene TRBJ1-2, with D perhaps matching TRBD1 (5 bases). The V and J ends lost 1 base and 4 bases respectively, with 8 bases between them. CDR1 SGHDT and CDR2 YYEEEE come from the germline V gene. This CDR3 spans 13 amino acids. Here the CDR3 DNA reads TGTGCCAGCAGCTTGCCAGGGCGCTATGGCTACACCTTC. Its translation: CASSLPGRYGYTF.

This chain joins TRBV19 and TRBJ2-7, with 9 nucleotides matching TRBD2. V gave up 6 bases and J gave up 4 bases; unmatched junction bases: 4. Germline V gene sequence: CDR1 LNHDA, CDR2 SQIVND (reference sequence). The CDR3 is made up of 13 amino acids. This CDR3 reads CASRSSGGYEQYF. The CDR3 nucleotides read TGTGCCAGTAGGTCCAGCGGGGGGTACGAGCAGTACTTC.

The chain employs TRBV3-1 (or the pseudogene TRBV3-2) and TRBJ2-3; weak D call: TRBD1 (6 bases). Per the germline V gene, CDR1 is LGHDT and CDR2 is YNNKEL (reference sequence). V gave up 1 base and J gave up 2 bases, with 16 bases separating them. The CDR3 covers 17 residues. This CDR3 reads CASSQVRADRYTDTQYF. The CDR3 region has the DNA TGTGCCAGCAGCCAAGTGCGAGCGGACAGATACACAGATACGCAGTATTTT.

The rearrangement uses TRBV5-6 and TRBJ2-5; TRBD1 matches at 8 bases. This CDR3 comprises 14 residues. Germline values: CDR1 SGHDT, CDR2 YYEEEE. J gave up 6 bases and V 10 bases, and 14 bases lay outside the gene matches. The CDR3 sequence is CAGGTRTGRKTQYF. For the CDR3, the DNA is TGTGCCGGCGGGACGCGGACAGGGAGGAAGACCCAGTACTTC.

This chain uses TRBV5-1 with TRBJ2-1, with 9 positions matching TRBD2. CDR1 and CDR2 from the germline V gene are SGHRS and YFSETQ. Losses at the gene ends were 8 bases for V and 7 bases for J; bases not matched to a gene: 13. The length of the CDR3 is 15 residues. The CDR3 DNA reads TGCGCCAGTAGACAGCGGGGGGACCGCGCGAATGAGCAGTTCTTC. Translated: CASRQRGDRANEQFF.

The rearrangement joins TRBV4-2 to TRBJ2-3; perhaps TRBD2 as D (6 bases). The CDR3 totals 14 residues. CDR1 LGHNA and CDR2 YNFKEQ come from the germline V gene. Trimming took 4 bases from V and 3 from J, leaving 11 bases between them. The CDR3 region has the DNA TGTGCCAGCAGCCCGGGGACTTTGACAGATACGCAGTATTTT. Amino acid sequence: CASSPGTLTDTQYF.

The gene calls are TRBV30 and TRBJ1-3; 9 bases line up with TRBD1. This CDR3 has 18 residues. The germline V gene encodes CDR1 GTSNPN and CDR2 SVGIG (reference sequence). The trim removed 0 bases at V and 0 bases at J, leaving 9 bases unmatched. In nucleotides, the CDR3 is TGTGCCTGGAGTGTAGGGACAGGGACCTTTAGCTCTGGAAACACCATATATTTT. It yields the protein CAWSVGTGTFSSGNTIYF.

The rearrangement links TRBV7-2 to TRBJ1-4; 8 bases are a match to TRBD1. CDR1 is SGHTA, CDR2 FQGNSA, per germline. V was pared by 5 bases and J by 7 bases, with 6 bases of the junction left unmatched. The CDR3 loop spans 14 amino acids. The CDR3 DNA sequence: TGTGCCAGCAGCATCGACAGGGGCGGTGAAAAACTGTTTTTT. It specifies CASSIDRGGEKLFF.

The chain has TRBV29-1 and TRBJ2-1; 10 positions agree with TRBD2. The J segment lost 6 bases and the V segment lost 7 bases, leaving 9 bases of the junction unmatched. CDR1 is SQVTM and CDR2 is ANQGSEA in the germline V gene. The CDR3 spans 14 residues. The CDR3 region is CSAKLAGTANEQFF. The CDR3 coding sequence is TGCAGCGCTAAACTAGCGGGGACCGCCAATGAGCAGTTCTTC.

The chain is built from TRBV25-1 and TRBJ2-7; 8 bases map to TRBD2. Germline CDR1 MGHDK, CDR2 SYGVNS. Trimming removed 1 base from V and 1 base from J; junction bases left unmatched: 0. CDR3 size: 14 residues. The DNA of the CDR3 is TGTGCCAGCAGTGAATCGGGAGGGTCCTACGAGCAGTACTTC. The encoded protein is CASSESGGSYEQYF.

The genes are TRBV29-1 and TRBJ1-2; D not certain. In germline, CDR1 is SQVTM, CDR2 ANQGSEA. Trimming removed 4 bases at V and 3 bases at J, with 6 bases between. The CDR3 length is 11 residues. The CDR3 here is CSVVQDYGYTF. CDR3 in DNA: TGCAGCGTTGTCCAGGACTATGGCTACACCTTC.

The rearrangement uses TRBV24-1 and TRBJ2-1, with TRBD1 matching over 7 bases. V lost 2 bases to trimming and J lost 10 bases; unmatched junction nucleotides: 7. Germline CDR1 KGHDR, CDR2 SFDVKD. The CDR3 loop spans 14 amino acids. The CDR3 spells CATSDSRTGREQFF. CDR3 coding DNA: TGTGCCACCAGTGATTCTAGGACAGGCCGAGAGCAGTTCTTC.

This chain uses TRBV4-1 with TRBJ2-7; the match to TRBD2 covers 13 bases. With V trimmed by 2 bases and J by 1 base, 8 bases remained unmatched. The germline CDR1 and CDR2 sequences are MGHRA and YSYEKL. This CDR3 contains 18 residues. CDR3 nucleotides: TGCGCCAGCAGCCAAAGGAGACTAGCGGGGGGCCCATCCTACGAGCAGTACTTC. Translated, it gives CASSQRRLAGGPSYEQYF.

The chain combines TRBV19 with TRBJ2-4, with D perhaps TRBD1 (5 bases). CDR1 and CDR2 (germline): LNHDA, SQIVND (reference sequence). The length of the CDR3 is 17 residues. Between the trimmed V and J ends, which lost 1 base and 6 bases, there was a span of 19 bases. CDR3 protein: CASSIVPQGIGPNIQYF. Here the CDR3 DNA reads TGTGCCAGTAGTATAGTTCCCCAGGGTATAGGCCCAAACATTCAGTACTTC.

This chain connects TRBV3-1 (or the pseudogene TRBV3-2) to TRBJ2-7; tentatively, D is TRBD1 (5 bases). Trimming took 1 base from V and 1 from J, leaving 11 bases between them. The CDR3 covers 15 residues. Looked up from germline, CDR1 is LGHDT and CDR2 is YNNKEL (reference sequence). CDR3 amino acids: CASSQVFKGSYEQYF. CDR3 in DNA: TGTGCCAGCAGCCAAGTTTTTAAGGGGTCCTACGAGCAGTACTTC.

This clone was seen only once. This chain links TRBV10-1 with TRBJ2-1, with TRBD1 matching over 7 bases. Losses at the gene ends were 4 bases for V and 4 bases for J; bases not matched to a gene: 10. This CDR3 spans 16 amino acids. CDR1 is WNHNN, CDR2 SYGVQD, per germline (reference sequence). In DNA form, the CDR3 reads TGCGCCAGCAGTGGACGAACGGGACAGACATACAATGAGCAGTTCTTC. Residues: CASSGRTGQTYNEQFF.

The V gene is TRBV11-2, the J gene TRBJ1-2, with 8 bases matching TRBD1. The CDR3 length is 14 residues. Looked up from germline, CDR1 is SGHAT and CDR2 is FQNNGV. The J segment lost 5 bases and the V segment lost 0 bases, leaving 2 bases of the junction unmatched. The CDR3 nucleotides read TGTGCCAGCAGCTTAGACAGGGGGCTTTATGGCTACACCTTC. The encoded protein is CASSLDRGLYGYTF.

The rearrangement joins TRBV30 to TRBJ1-2; D is uncertain. The germline V and J ends were trimmed by 2 bases and 4 bases, with 5 bases remaining between them. Germline V CDR1 and CDR2: GTSNPN, SVGIG (reference sequence). The CDR3 is made up of 11 amino acids. CDR3 loop: CAWSTFYGYTF. CDR3 DNA: TGTGCCTGGAGTACTTTCTATGGCTACACCTTC.

This clone occurred once. The rearrangement uses TRBV19 and TRBJ1-5; D may be TRBD1 (5 bases). Germline CDR1 is LNHDA and CDR2 is SQIVND (reference sequence). The CDR3 is 15 amino acids. Trimming took 3 bases from V and 0 from J, leaving 9 bases between them. The CDR3 sequence: CASSMTVLSNQPQHF. The CDR3 DNA reads as TGTGCCAGTAGTATGACAGTTCTTAGCAATCAGCCCCAGCATTTT.

This clone was found a few times. The rearrangement uses TRBV3-1 (or the pseudogene TRBV3-2) and TRBJ2-3, with 8 bases lining up with TRBD2. CDR1 is LGHDT and CDR2 is YNNKEL in the germline V gene (reference sequence). The CDR3 sequence is 15 residues long. The J segment lost 2 bases and the V segment lost 5 bases, leaving 6 bases of the junction unmatched. CDR3 amino acids: CASSSIAGPTDTQYF. The CDR3 DNA is TGTGCCAGCAGCTCAATAGCGGGGCCCACAGATACGCAGTATTTT.

This chain connects TRBV20-1 to TRBJ2-7; TRBD2 matches 11 bases. CDR1 DFQATT and CDR2 SNEGSKA come from the germline V gene (reference sequence). The CDR3 has 14 residues. The ends lost 3 bases at V and 7 bases at J; junction bases unmatched: 8. CDR3 DNA: TGCAGTGCTAGTGGGACTAGCGGAATGGGGGAGCAGTACTTC. Residues: CSASGTSGMGEQYF.

The rearrangement joins TRBV11-2 to TRBJ2-5; 8 nucleotides agree with TRBD2. The junction had 17 bases not matched to a gene; V was cut back by 1 base and J by 7 bases. The V gene's germline CDR1 is SGHAT and CDR2 FQNNGV. This CDR3 is built from 18 residues. CDR3 sequence (DNA): TGTGCCAGCAGCTTAGCGGGGCGGGCCAGCGGGGGCCGGGGGACCCAGTACTTC. This encodes CASSLAGRASGGRGTQYF.

The CDR3, as DNA: TGTGCCAGCAGACAGGGAAGAACCACGCCAGGAAACACCATATATTTT. Translated: CASRQGRTTPGNTIYF. The V gene is TRBV2, the J gene TRBJ1-3; D possibly corresponds to TRBD1 (6 bases). Germline CDR1 reads SNHLY; CDR2 reads FYNNEI. V lost 6 bases and J 4 bases, leaving 19 bases between the germline ends. The CDR3 runs to 16 residues.

The chain has TRBV12-3 or TRBV12-4 and TRBJ2-5; no clear D. The CDR3 contains 11 residues. The V and J ends lost 4 bases and 4 bases respectively, with 4 bases between them. The CDR3 coding sequence is TGTGCCAGCAGTTCAATAGAGACCCAGTACTTC. This codes for CASSSIETQYF.

The V gene is TRBV19, the J gene TRBJ1-1; the match to TRBD1 covers 9 bases. CDR1 and CDR2 from the germline V gene are LNHDA and SQIVND (reference sequence). The J segment lost 4 bases and the V segment lost 7 bases, leaving 7 bases of the junction unmatched. CDR3 length: 14 residues. The CDR3 spells CASTRQGEITEAFF. CDR3 nucleotides: TGTGCCAGTACCCGACAGGGGGAGATCACTGAAGCTTTCTTT.